The next 29 T cell receptor beta chains were all read from a single sample in a study of shared clonotypes between healthy human individuals. Naive CD8 cells lacked CD45RO and underwent positive selection for CCR7, leaving out terminally differentiated effector memory CD45RA+ cells. Generated by immunoSEQ multiplex PCR, the TCRdb table keeps only in-frame clones and is missing some. The sample yields over 2,000,000 clones, roughly 95% seen once. Material: naive CD8+ T cells from PBMCs. The receptors come from a man younger than 35 in good health. Some clones in this sample may be carry-over from other donors' samples.

The CDR3 loop is CASSPIGGYGYTF. The CDR3 DNA sequence: TGTGCCAGCAGTCCAATAGGGGGCTATGGCTACACCTTC. The rearrangement links TRBV28 to TRBJ1-2; D perhaps matches TRBD1 (6 bases). CDR1 and CDR2 from the germline V gene are MDHEN and SYDVKM. The CDR3 is made up of 13 amino acids. Trimming removed 5 bases from V and 4 bases from J, with 11 bases in between.

The genes are TRBV18 and TRBJ2-7, with TRBD2 matching over 9 bases. This CDR3 comprises 19 residues. V lost 1 base, J lost 4 bases, and 17 bases stayed unmatched. Per germline, CDR1 KGHSH and CDR2 LQKENI. The CDR3 coding sequence is TGTGCCAGCTCACCACGGGCGGTGGGTAGCCTAGCGGGGACATACGAGCAGTACTTC. Translation: CASSPRAVGSLAGTYEQYF. Filled out from reference TRBV18 and TRBJ2-7, the complete variable domain reads NAGVMQNPRHLVRRRGQEARLRCSPMKGHSHVYWYRQLPEEGLKFMVYLQKENIIDESGMPKERFSAEFPKEGPSILRIQQVVRGDSAAYFCASSPRAVGSLAGTYEQYFGPGTRLTVT.

CDR3 in amino acids: CASPREGIDTGELFF. CDR3 DNA sequence: TGTGCCAGCCCACGCGAGGGCATCGACACCGGGGAGCTGTTTTTT. The chain combines TRBV7-9 with TRBJ2-2; maybe TRBD2 (5 bases). V lost 8 bases and J lost 3, with 16 bases in between. This CDR3 contains 15 residues. Germline lookup yields CDR1 SEHNR and CDR2 FQNEAQ (reference sequence).

The rearrangement uses TRBV6-6 and TRBJ2-7; possible D gene TRBD1, 6 bases. The CDR3 runs 12 residues. Germline CDR1 MNHNY, CDR2 SVGAGI (reference sequence). Trimming took off 5 bases at V and 5 bases at J, with 10 bases between the two ends. In DNA, the CDR3 is TGTGCCAGCAGTCGCCACAGGGACGAGCAGTACTTC. It is translated as CASSRHRDEQYF.

The chain combines TRBV28 with TRBJ1-1, with D maybe TRBD1 (5 bases). CDR3 length equals 17 residues. V was cut by 3 bases and J by 0 bases, with 17 bases left in between. Germline V gene sequence: CDR1 MDHEN, CDR2 SYDVKM. In nucleotides, the CDR3 is TGTGCCAGCAGTTTTTACCGAGACAGAGTCATGAACACTGAAGCTTTCTTT. Its protein product is CASSFYRDRVMNTEAFF.

The chain carries TRBV5-1 and TRBJ2-1; 7 bases line up with TRBD2. The CDR3 covers 16 residues. With V trimmed by 4 bases and J by 2 bases, 9 bases remained unmatched. The germline gives CDR1 SGHRS, CDR2 YFSETQ. In DNA, the CDR3 is TGCGCCAGCAGCCAAACACTAGCGACCCCCTACAATGAGCAGTTCTTC. It is translated as CASSQTLATPYNEQFF.

The DNA for the CDR3 is TGTGCCAGCAGTTTTGGGCGGATCAATCAGCCCCAGCATTTT. Protein: CASSFGRINQPQHF. This sequence joins TRBV27 and TRBJ1-5; D unclear. The CDR3 loop spans 14 amino acids. CDR1 and CDR2 from the germline V gene are MNHEY and SMNVEV (reference sequence). V lost 3 bases and J lost 3, with 9 bases in between.

The V and J genes are TRBV5-6 and TRBJ2-3, with D possibly called TRBD1 or TRBD2 (7 bases each). V was clipped by 2 bases and J by 4 bases, with 14 bases between them. Germline V gene data show CDR1 as SGHDT and CDR2 as YYEEEE. The CDR3 contains 15 residues. This CDR3 is CASSFGEGAPDTQYF. CDR3 nucleotides: TGTGCCAGCAGCTTTGGGGAGGGGGCCCCAGATACGCAGTATTTT.

The chain combines TRBV6-5 with TRBJ2-1, with 13 positions matching TRBD2. The CDR3 runs 14 residues. Germline CDR1 reads MNHEY; CDR2 reads SVGAGI. The junction had 3 bases not matched to a gene; V was cut back by 6 bases and J by 7 bases. In DNA, the CDR3 is TGTGCCAGCAGCGGGACTAGCGGGATGAATGAGCAGTTCTTC. Amino acid sequence: CASSGTSGMNEQFF.

The rearrangement joins TRBV5-5 to TRBJ2-7; D is unresolved. Deletions cut 0 bases from V and 3 bases from J, with 19 bases between. Germline values: CDR1 SGHKS, CDR2 YYEKEE (reference sequence). CDR3 length: 17 residues. This CDR3 reads CASSLGPPFLGNYEQYF. CDR3 bases: TGTGCCAGCAGCTTGGGCCCGCCGTTCCTTGGGAACTACGAGCAGTACTTC.

The chain employs TRBV5-4 and TRBJ2-3; 7 nucleotides line up with TRBD2. Germline V gene lookup returns CDR1 SGHNT and CDR2 YYREEE (reference sequence). The CDR3 runs 15 residues. V shed 0 bases and J 4 bases; nucleotides not matched to a gene: 5. The CDR3 spells CASSLVSGTADTQYF. The CDR3 DNA sequence: TGTGCCAGCAGCTTGGTGAGCGGGACGGCAGATACGCAGTATTTT.

For this clone: Other DNA sequences within the sample encode an identical CDR3. The CDR3 coding sequence is TGTGCCAGCAGCTTCCCCGGTCCAGATACGCAGTATTTT. Amino acid sequence: CASSFPGPDTQYF. The chain recombines TRBV7-9 with TRBJ2-3; unclear D gene. Germline CDR1 is SEHNR and CDR2 is FQNEAQ (reference sequence). V was shortened by 3 bases and J by 4 bases, with 8 bases between the two germline ends. CDR3 size: 13 residues.

CDR3 sequence reads: CASSAGQGSTNEKLFF. CDR3 nucleotides: TGTGCCAGCAGTGCGGGACAGGGCTCAACTAATGAAAAACTGTTTTTT. V is TRBV6-1 and J is TRBJ1-4, with TRBD1 matching 9 bases. The CDR3 totals 16 residues. V shed 4 bases, J shed 0 bases, and the junction held 3 bases outside the gene matches. Germline loops: CDR1 MNHNS, CDR2 SASEGT.

V gene TRBV7-8 combines with J gene TRBJ2-2; TRBD2 might be the D (5 bases). V was shortened by 5 bases and J by 2 bases, with 15 bases between the two germline ends. The germline CDR1 and CDR2 sequences are SGHVS and FQNEAQ. CDR3 size: 16 residues. The CDR3 nucleotides read TGTGCCAGCAGCCAGCCCCTCGGGGTTAACACCGGGGAGCTGTTTTTT. It yields the protein CASSQPLGVNTGELFF.

V usage is TRBV19 and J usage is TRBJ2-7; D perhaps matches TRBD2 (5 bases). The germline V and J ends were trimmed by 10 bases and 3 bases, with 16 bases remaining between them. Germline lookup yields CDR1 LNHDA and CDR2 SQIVND (reference sequence). The CDR3 extends over 13 amino acids. The CDR3 DNA reads as TGTGCCACCGGCGGGCCGAGGAACTACGAGCAGTACTTC. This codes for CATGGPRNYEQYF.

This chain joins TRBV14 and TRBJ2-3, with 14 bases fitting TRBD2. V dropped 0 bases and J dropped 3; count of bases not matched to a gene: 11. The CDR3 totals 20 residues. Germline CDR1 reads SGHDN; CDR2 reads FVKESK. The CDR3 spells CASSQDMGLAGEGVTDTQYF. The CDR3 region has the DNA TGTGCCAGCAGCCAAGATATGGGACTAGCGGGAGAGGGGGTGACAGATACGCAGTATTTT.

The rearrangement joins TRBV9 to TRBJ1-5; 12 nucleotides agree with TRBD1. The germline V gene has CDR1 SGDLS and CDR2 YYNGEE. The V segment lost 6 bases and the J segment 1 base; nucleotides outside the gene matches: 14. This CDR3 has 19 residues. The CDR3 sequence: CASMRYWDRGPMSNQPQHF. CDR3 nucleotides: TGTGCCAGCATGAGGTATTGGGACAGGGGGCCCATGAGCAATCAGCCCCAGCATTTT.

V gene TRBV6-1 combines with J gene TRBJ1-4; tentative D call: TRBD1 (6 bases). From germline, CDR1 is MNHNS and CDR2 SASEGT. V was clipped by 2 bases and J by 6 bases, with 16 bases between them. The CDR3 has 16 residues. The CDR3 nucleotides read TGTGCCAGCAGTGAACCTCGTGGGGGGCTTGATGAAAAACTGTTTTTT. This encodes CASSEPRGGLDEKLFF.

The rearrangement links TRBV7-9 to TRBJ1-5, with D perhaps matching TRBD1 (5 bases). Germline CDR1 is SEHNR and CDR2 is FQNEAQ (reference sequence). V shed 2 bases and J shed 5 bases, with 7 bases lying between them. There are 13 residues in the CDR3. The CDR3 region has the DNA TGTGCCAGCAGCTTATGGGGGGATCAGCCCCAGCATTTT. Its protein product is CASSLWGDQPQHF.

The rearrangement uses TRBV7-2 and TRBJ2-7; D remains unclear. This CDR3 contains 15 residues. The germline V and J ends were trimmed by 2 bases and 4 bases, with 15 bases remaining between them. Germline CDR1 SGHTA, CDR2 FQGNSA. For the CDR3, the DNA is TGTGCCAGCAGCTTAATAACCGGGTCGCAATACGAGCAGTACTTC. Translated, it gives CASSLITGSQYEQYF.

This clone came up once. The chain has TRBV19 and TRBJ2-2; tentative D call: TRBD2 (5 bases). This CDR3 has 15 residues. V gave up 3 bases and J gave up 7 bases, with 15 bases separating them. Germline V gene data show CDR1 as LNHDA and CDR2 as SQIVND (reference sequence). CDR3 sequence (DNA): TGTGCCAGTAGTATTCGGGCCCTCGAGGGCGGGGAGCTGTTTTTT. Its translation is CASSIRALEGGELFF.

For this clone: Distinct nucleotide sequences in the sample also encode this CDR3. V is TRBV18 and J is TRBJ2-7; 13 bases are shared with TRBD2. The CDR3 spans 17 residues. Germline trimming cut 0 bases from V and 3 bases from J; bases unmatched to any gene: 5. The germline gives CDR1 KGHSH, CDR2 LQKENI. The DNA for the CDR3 is TGTGCCAGCTCACCACCAGGACTAGCGGGAGTCCTCTACGAGCAGTACTTC. It specifies CASSPPGLAGVLYEQYF.

The chain combines TRBV9 with TRBJ2-3; 7 bases agree with TRBD2. J was trimmed by 3 bases and V by 2 bases; bases with no gene match: 6. There are 15 residues in the CDR3. Germline-derived CDR1 and CDR2 are SGDLS and YYNGEE. The CDR3: CASSVLGGRTDTQYF. CDR3 DNA sequence: TGTGCCAGCAGCGTTTTGGGGGGGAGAACAGATACGCAGTATTTT.

On this clone itself: This specimen includes other DNA sequences encoding the same CDR3. The V and J genes are TRBV9 and TRBJ2-6; D gene uncertain. V was cut by 0 bases and J by 3 bases, with 4 bases left in between. CDR1 is SGDLS and CDR2 is YYNGEE in the germline V gene. CDR3 size: 14 residues. For the CDR3, the DNA is TGTGCCAGCAGCGTAGCTCGTGGGGCCAACGTCCTGACTTTC. Amino acids: CASSVARGANVLTF.

This chain links TRBV28 with TRBJ2-7; TRBD2 matches at 11 bases. Germline V gene data show CDR1 as MDHEN and CDR2 as SYDVKM. With 6 bases clipped from V and 12 bases from J, the junction kept 16 bases outside the gene matches. The CDR3 runs 15 residues. CDR3 loop: CASSLTEALAGEGYF. The CDR3 coding sequence is TGTGCCAGCAGCTTAACAGAGGCACTAGCGGGAGAGGGGTACTTC.

The gene calls are TRBV2 and TRBJ2-1, with D possibly TRBD1 on 6 matching bases. The ends were cut back, 8 bases at V and 7 bases at J, with 12 bases in the middle. The CDR3 contains 12 residues. From germline, CDR1 is SNHLY and CDR2 FYNNEI. In DNA, the CDR3 is TGTGCCAGCGGTCAGGGGCGGAATGAGCAGTTCTTC. This codes for CASGQGRNEQFF.

The rearrangement links TRBV28 to TRBJ2-5; unclear D gene. Trimming stripped 6 bases from V and 5 bases from J, with 16 bases between. The CDR3 spans 14 residues. CDR1 MDHEN and CDR2 SYDVKM come from the germline V gene. This chain's CDR3 is CASRNLNPTETQYF. The CDR3 DNA sequence: TGTGCCAGCAGGAACTTGAACCCCACGGAGACCCAGTACTTC.

This chain links TRBV7-2 with TRBJ2-7; D remains ambiguous. Trimming shortened V by 5 bases and J by 2 bases, and 16 bases separated the two germline ends. CDR3 length: 15 residues. Per the germline V gene, CDR1 is SGHTA and CDR2 is FQGNSA. CDR3 sequence (DNA): TGTGCCAGCAGCAGCCTGGTCAGGACCACCTACGAGCAGTACTTC. Translation gives CASSSLVRTTYEQYF.

This rearrangement joins TRBV28 to TRBJ2-7; D possibly corresponds to TRBD2 (5 bases). Trimming removed 5 bases at V and 3 bases at J, with 17 bases between. CDR3 length equals 15 residues. Germline assignment: CDR1 MDHEN and CDR2 SYDVKM. In nucleotides, the CDR3 is TGTGCCAGCAGTCCCCCCACGCTAGCAAGCTACGAGCAGTACTTC. This sequence encodes CASSPPTLASYEQYF. Using reference TRBV28 and TRBJ2-7 for the parts outside the CDR3, the full variable domain is DVKVTQSSRYLVKRTGEKVFLECVQDMDHENMFWYRQDPGLGLRLIYFSYDVKMKEKGDIPEGYSVSREKKERFSLILESASTNQTSMYLCASSPPTLASYEQYFGPGTRLTVT.